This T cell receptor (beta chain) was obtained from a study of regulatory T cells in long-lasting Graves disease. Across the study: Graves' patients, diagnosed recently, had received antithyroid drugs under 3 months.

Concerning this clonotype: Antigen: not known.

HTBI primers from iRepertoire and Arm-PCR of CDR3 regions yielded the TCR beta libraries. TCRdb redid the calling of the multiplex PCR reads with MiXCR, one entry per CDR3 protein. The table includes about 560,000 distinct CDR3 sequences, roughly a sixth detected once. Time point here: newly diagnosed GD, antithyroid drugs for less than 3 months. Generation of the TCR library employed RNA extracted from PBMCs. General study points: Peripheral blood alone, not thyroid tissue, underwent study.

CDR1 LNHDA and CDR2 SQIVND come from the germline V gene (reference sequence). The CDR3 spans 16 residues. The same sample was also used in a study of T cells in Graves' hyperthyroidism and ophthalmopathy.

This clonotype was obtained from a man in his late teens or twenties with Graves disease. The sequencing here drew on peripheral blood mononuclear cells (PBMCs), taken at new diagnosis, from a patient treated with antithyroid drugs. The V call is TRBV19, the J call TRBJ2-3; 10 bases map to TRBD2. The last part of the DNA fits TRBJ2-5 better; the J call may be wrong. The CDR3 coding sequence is TGTGCCAGCGGTAGGAGCGGGAGGGCCGGCTTCGAGACCCAGTACTTC. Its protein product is CASGRSGRAGFETQYF.